This TCR beta chain was found in a study of sequential checkpoint blockade in melanoma. Study summary: Arm A got nivolumab then ipilimumab; arm B the reverse, 1:1. Both treatment sequences were followed by maintenance nivolumab.

Sequencing used immunoSEQ multiplex PCR; TCRdb keeps in-frame clones, though not all of them. The profile shows some 10,000 clones, around 75% of them singletons. Treatment reported: randomized to nivolumab then ipilimumab (arm A) or the reverse (arm B). No patient had prior DNA-damaging chemotherapy. PBMC sorting kept live CD3+CD8+ cells without CD19 or CD56. The CDR3 is 16 amino acids. Germline lookup yields CDR1 PRHDT and CDR2 FYEKMQ (reference sequence). After removal of 2 bases from V and 2 bases from J, the junction contained 8 bases not matched to a gene. J is TRBJ1-2 and V is TRBV13, with 7 nucleotides matching TRBD1. The sequenced sample was CD8+ T cells sorted from blood (inferred from file names), obtained from a patient given nivolumab and ipilimumab in sequence. The receptor's source is a human donor with melanoma. CDR3 sequence (DNA): TGTGCCAGCAGCTTATCGCCGACAGGGTGGAACTATGGCTACACCTTC. Its translation: CASSLSPTGWNYGYTF.